Shown below are 21 T cell receptor beta chains from a single sample sequenced in a study of blood T cell repertoires in COVID-19. Sequencing used immunoSEQ multiplex PCR; TCRdb keeps in-frame clones, though not all of them. The table has 100,000 or so clones, around 87% seen once; the top ten hold around a tenth. Sequencing was performed on peripheral blood. The receptors come from a woman between 25 and 40 years old with acute or convalescent COVID-19.

The chain uses TRBV30 and TRBJ1-2; TRBD1 aligns across 9 bases. This CDR3 is built from 15 residues. Germline CDR1 is GTSNPN and CDR2 is SVGIG (reference sequence). V shed 3 bases and J 4 bases; nucleotides not matched to a gene: 9. The CDR3 reads CAWSHTGGSFYGYTF. In nucleotides, the CDR3 is TGTGCCTGGAGCCACACAGGGGGCTCTTTCTATGGCTACACCTTC.

The chain recombines TRBV4-1 with TRBJ2-1; 11 bases agree with TRBD2. This CDR3 is 16 amino acids long. CDR1 MGHRA and CDR2 YSYEKL come from the germline V gene. V lost 5 bases and J lost 5; bases outside the gene matches: 8. CDR3 sequence (DNA): TGCGCCAGCAGCTACAGGGCACTAGCGGGGGACAATGAGCAGTTCTTC. It yields the protein CASSYRALAGDNEQFF.

V gene TRBV6-1 combines with J gene TRBJ1-5; 7 bases fit TRBD1. CDR1 is MNHNS and CDR2 is SASEGT in the germline V gene. CDR3 size: 16 residues. Trimming cost V 1 base and J 7 bases; bases outside gene matches: 10. The CDR3 nucleotides read TGTGCCAGCAGTGAAGGCAGACAGGGCGAGGGGCAGCCCCAGCATTTT. Amino acid sequence: CASSEGRQGEGQPQHF.

The rearrangement links TRBV27 to TRBJ1-1; 11 bases agree with TRBD1. CDR3 length: 14 residues. Looked up from germline, CDR1 is MNHEY and CDR2 is SMNVEV (reference sequence). V was clipped by 2 bases and J by 5 bases; unmatched bases: 1. The CDR3 is CASSLGTGGTEAFF. CDR3 sequence (DNA): TGTGCCAGCAGTTTAGGGACAGGGGGTACTGAAGCTTTCTTT.

The chain carries TRBV5-1 and TRBJ1-3; 11 nucleotides align to TRBD1. V lost 2 bases, J lost 4 bases, and 2 bases stayed unmatched. Germline V gene data show CDR1 as SGHRS and CDR2 as YFSETQ. The CDR3 is 15 amino acids. The CDR3 DNA follows: TGCGCCAGCAGCTTCGGGACAGGGGGAGGAAACACCATATATTTT. It yields the protein CASSFGTGGGNTIYF.

The CDR3 DNA reads as TGCAGTGCTAGTTCCGGACAGAACACCGGGGAGCTGTTTTTT. Protein sequence: CSASSGQNTGELFF. The gene calls are TRBV20-1 and TRBJ2-2; D perhaps matches TRBD1 (5 bases). Between the trimmed V and J ends, which lost 3 bases and 1 base, there was a span of 9 bases. CDR1 is DFQATT, CDR2 SNEGSKA, per germline (reference sequence). This CDR3 is 14 amino acids long.

This clone was found once. This chain connects TRBV5-6 to TRBJ1-3; D unresolved. CDR1 and CDR2 (germline): SGHDT, YYEEEE. The CDR3 contains 16 residues. V gave up 0 bases and J gave up 0 bases, with 10 bases separating them. The CDR3: CASSLVGGPSGNTIYF. The DNA of the CDR3 is TGTGCCAGCAGCTTGGTTGGAGGGCCCTCTGGAAACACCATATATTTT.

The chain combines TRBV28 with TRBJ1-5, with TRBD1 as a possible D gene (6 bases). V was clipped by 4 bases and J by 7 bases, with 14 bases between them. The CDR3 totals 14 residues. Looked up from germline, CDR1 is MDHEN and CDR2 is SYDVKM. CDR3 sequence: CASSSPQGKQPQHF. CDR3 sequence (DNA): TGTGCCAGCAGTTCCCCTCAGGGGAAGCAGCCCCAGCATTTT.

V is TRBV6-6 and J is TRBJ2-7; 7 bases are shared with TRBD1. CDR3 size: 16 residues. Germline V gene data show CDR1 as MNHNY and CDR2 as SVGAGI (reference sequence). Unmatched junction bases numbered 7, after V lost 2 bases and J lost 0 bases. CDR3 DNA: TGTGCCAGCAGTTACAGGGGGACAGTAGACTCCTACGAGCAGTACTTC. It encodes CASSYRGTVDSYEQYF.

J is TRBJ1-2 and V is TRBV7-8; no clear D gene. The V gene lost 5 bases and the J gene lost 4 bases, with 14 bases spanning the gap. Germline CDR1 and CDR2: SGHVS and FQNEAQ. CDR3 size: 14 residues. The CDR3 nucleotides are TGTGCCAGCAGCCAGGAGAGGGTCGTCTATGGCTACACCTTC. This gives the protein CASSQERVVYGYTF.

This chain links TRBV6-5 with TRBJ1-5; 8 positions match TRBD1. Trimming cost V 6 bases and J 1 base; bases outside gene matches: 5. This CDR3 is 15 amino acids long. The germline CDR1 and CDR2 sequences are MNHEY and SVGAGI. The CDR3 DNA is TGTGCCAGCAGCCTCAACAGGGGGAGCAATCAGCCCCAGCATTTT. Translation: CASSLNRGSNQPQHF.

This clone was seen more than once but under ten times. This chain links TRBV6-5 with TRBJ1-6; a possible D gene is TRBD1 (6 bases). CDR1 is MNHEY, CDR2 SVGAGI, per germline. V dropped 11 bases and J dropped 0 bases, with 14 bases sitting between them. The CDR3 runs to 15 residues. For the CDR3, the DNA is TGTGCCGGATCAGGGGCGAGCTCCTATAATTCACCCCTCCACTTT. The encoded protein is CAGSGASSYNSPLHF.

This sequence joins TRBV30 and TRBJ1-6, with TRBD1 identical over 7 bases. Germline V gives CDR1 GTSNPN, CDR2 SVGIG (reference sequence). Trimming at V came to 4 bases and at J to 8 bases, leaving 8 bases not matched to a gene. CDR3 length: 14 residues. DNA of the CDR3: TGTGCCTGGATCAGGACAGGCTCTTATTCACCCCTCCACTTT. Translating it yields CAWIRTGSYSPLHF.

This chain connects TRBV5-6 to TRBJ2-3; no reliable D call. Germline CDR1 reads SGHDT; CDR2 reads YYEEEE. V was shortened by 2 bases and J by 3 bases, with 10 bases between the two germline ends. This CDR3 region has 14 residues. This CDR3 reads CASSFTDSTDTQYF. The CDR3 coding sequence is TGTGCCAGCAGCTTTACTGACTCGACAGATACGCAGTATTTT.

The V gene is TRBV18, the J gene TRBJ2-1, with 8 bases fitting TRBD2. Germline V gene data show CDR1 as KGHSH and CDR2 as LQKENI. The CDR3 has 15 residues. Losses at the gene ends were 3 bases for V and 5 bases for J; bases not matched to a gene: 6. The CDR3 sequence is CASSPGGALNNEQFF. CDR3 bases: TGTGCCAGCTCACCCGGGGGGGCGCTAAACAATGAGCAGTTCTTC.

The chain's CDR3 is CASRSTGFADTQYF. CDR3 nucleotide sequence: TGTGCCAGCAGGTCGACAGGGTTTGCAGATACGCAGTATTTT. V is TRBV7-9 and J is TRBJ2-3; 7 bases match TRBD1. From germline, CDR1 is SEHNR and CDR2 FQNEAQ (reference sequence). V lost 6 bases and J lost 4; bases outside the gene matches: 7. The CDR3 is made up of 14 amino acids.

This clone has only one observation. V usage is TRBV19 and J usage is TRBJ2-1; 14 nucleotides match TRBD2. Germline trimming cut 4 bases from V and 10 bases from J; bases unmatched to any gene: 9. The CDR3 consists of 16 residues. Germline CDR1 reads LNHDA; CDR2 reads SQIVND (reference sequence). The CDR3 loop reads CASSNRLAGGREEQFF. CDR3 DNA: TGTGCCAGTAGTAACCGACTAGCGGGGGGGCGAGAGGAGCAGTTCTTC. Variable domain in full (rest from reference TRBV19 and TRBJ2-1): DGGITQSPKYLFRKEGQNVTLSCEQNLNHDAMYWYRQDPGQGLRLIYYSQIVNDFQKGDIAEGYSVSREKKESFPLTVTSAQKNPTAFYLCASSNRLAGGREEQFFGPGTRLTVL.

The gene calls are TRBV28 and TRBJ1-2; D remains unclear. From germline, CDR1 is MDHEN and CDR2 SYDVKM. CDR3 length equals 16 residues. V was shortened by 6 bases and J by 5 bases, with 22 bases between the two germline ends. CDR3 loop: CASSLHLRSYEYGYTF. The CDR3 DNA follows: TGTGCCAGCAGCCTGCACCTCAGGTCCTATGAGTATGGCTACACCTTC.

The chain is built from TRBV5-8 and TRBJ2-3; possible D gene TRBD1, 5 bases. The V gene lost 5 bases and the J gene lost 0 bases, with 19 bases spanning the gap. CDR1 SGHTS and CDR2 YDEGEE come from the germline V gene. CDR3 length: 17 residues. CDR3 nucleotides: TGTGCCAGCAGTCAGGGTTCTAGTGGACCAAGCACAGATACGCAGTATTTT. This sequence encodes CASSQGSSGPSTDTQYF.

V usage is TRBV12-3 or TRBV12-4 and J usage is TRBJ1-2; D is unresolved. Trimming stripped 0 bases from V and 7 bases from J, with 9 bases between. The CDR3 extends over 13 amino acids. In DNA, the CDR3 is TGTGCCAGCAGTTTAGCCGGTCTAGGTGGCTACACCTTC. Translating gives CASSLAGLGGYTF.

The CDR3 spells CASSRDFNSPLHF. CDR3 nucleotide sequence: TGCGCCAGCAGTAGGGACTTCAATTCACCCCTCCACTTT. This chain connects TRBV10-1 to TRBJ1-6; a possible D gene is TRBD1 (5 bases). CDR3 length: 13 amino acids. V was clipped by 5 bases and J by 7 bases, with 9 bases between them. Germline V gives CDR1 WNHNN, CDR2 SYGVQD (reference sequence).